Listed below are T cell receptor beta chains from one sample, sequenced in a study of T cell responses to AZD1222 COVID-19 vaccine. TCRdb's copy holds only in-frame clones and misses some; the assay was immunoSEQ multiplex PCR. Of 250,000 to 300,000 clones in the sample, around 92% are singletons; the top ten hold 0.5% to 0.65%. The sample was peripheral blood, taken 28 days after the second AZD1222 dose. Receptors originate from an adult who received the AZD1222 COVID-19 vaccine. CDR3s include the opening cysteine and the closing phenylalanine or tryptophan. Each record gives: V gene, D gene, J gene, clone size, CDR3 protein, CDR3 DNA. D genes are given only for firm matches. Part of the rows lack a size; the others show once, few, many or a class for expanded clones.

>TRBV19|-|TRBJ2-7|-
CASTPGPYREQYF
TGTGCCAGTACCCCTGGACCGTATCGCGAGCAGTACTTC
>TRBV4-1|-|TRBJ2-7|-
CASSQGPGSYGSYEQYF
TGCGCCAGCAGCCAAGGTCCGGGATCCTACGGCTCCTACGAGCAGTACTTC
>TRBV5-4|-|TRBJ1-2|-
CASSLAGPDGYTF
TGTGCCAGCAGCTTGGCCGGGCCTGATGGCTACACCTTC
>TRBV27|-|TRBJ1-1|-
CASKVGENTEAFF
TGTGCCAGCAAAGTGGGGGAGAACACTGAAGCTTTCTTT
>TRBV18|-|TRBJ2-2|-
CASSLGPGNTGELFF
TGTGCCAGCTCACTGGGTCCAGGAAACACCGGGGAGCTGTTTTTT
>TRBV4-2|TRBD1|TRBJ2-1|-
CASSHGTGQNEQFF
TGTGCCAGCAGCCATGGGACAGGGCAAAATGAGCAGTTCTTC
>TRBV10-3|-|TRBJ2-7|-
CAISGSYEQYF
TGTGCCATCAGTGGATCCTACGAGCAGTACTTC
>TRBV7-9|-|TRBJ1-2|-
CASSSLGHLYGYTF
TGTGCCAGCAGCTCACTGGGACACCTATATGGCTACACCTTC
>TRBV5-1|TRBD2|TRBJ2-3|-
CASSASGGVTDTQYF
TGCGCCAGCAGCGCAAGCGGGGGGGTTACAGATACGCAGTATTTT
>TRBV2|-|TRBJ1-1|once
CASRSTGSNTEAFF
TGTGCCAGCAGATCGACAGGTTCGAACACTGAAGCTTTCTTT
>TRBV6-5|-|TRBJ1-4|few
CASSTDATNEKLFF
TGTGCCAGCAGCACAGATGCAACTAATGAAAAACTGTTTTTT
>TRBV7-9|-|TRBJ2-1|-
CASSRDSPSYNEQFF
TGTGCCAGCAGCAGGGACTCTCCCTCCTACAATGAGCAGTTCTTC
>TRBV11-3|TRBD1|TRBJ2-2|-
CASSPWTGTNTGELFF
TGTGCCAGCAGCCCCTGGACAGGGACGAACACCGGGGAGCTGTTTTTT
>TRBV10-3|TRBD2|TRBJ2-2|-
CAIRGGREGTGELFF
TGTGCCATCAGAGGTGGGAGGGAAGGCACCGGGGAGCTGTTTTTT
>TRBV19|TRBD1|TRBJ2-6|-
CASSGQGSLVGGANVLTF
TGTGCCAGTAGTGGACAGGGCTCGCTTGTAGGTGGGGCCAACGTCCTGACTTTC
>TRBV29-1|TRBD2|TRBJ2-5|-
CSVGTSGYWETQYF
TGCAGCGTTGGGACTAGCGGATACTGGGAGACCCAGTACTTC
>TRBV19|-|TRBJ2-1|-
CASSLYPSKGHEQFF
TGTGCCAGTAGTCTCTACCCCTCGAAAGGGCATGAGCAGTTCTTC
>TRBV3-1/TRBV3-2|-|TRBJ1-2|-
CASSQEGGNYGYTF
TGTGCCAGCAGCCAAGAGGGAGGGAACTATGGCTACACCTTC
>TRBV29-1|-|TRBJ1-3|-
CSVDTGSGNTIYF
TGCAGCGTCGACACGGGATCTGGAAACACCATATATTTT
>TRBV19|-|TRBJ2-5|-
CASVPMDGTQYF
TGTGCCAGTGTTCCGATGGACGGGACCCAGTACTTC
>TRBV25-1|-|TRBJ1-1|-
CASRGRGGTEAFF
TGTGCCAGCAGGGGACGGGGGGGCACTGAAGCTTTCTTT
>TRBV7-9|-|TRBJ2-1|-
CASSLGDEQFF
TGTGCCAGCAGCTTGGGGGATGAGCAGTTCTTC
>TRBV7-2|-|TRBJ2-7|-
CASSNGQSYEQYF
TGTGCCAGCAGCAATGGACAGTCCTACGAGCAGTACTTC
>TRBV4-1|-|TRBJ2-3|-
CASSLANRATDTQYF
TGCGCCAGCAGCCTAGCGAATAGGGCGACAGATACGCAGTATTTT
>TRBV7-9|-|TRBJ2-2|-
CASSPTPDSNTGELFF
TGTGCCAGCAGCCCAACCCCGGACAGCAACACCGGGGAGCTGTTTTTT
>TRBV7-2|-|TRBJ1-2|once
CASNPWGGGYTF
TGTGCCAGCAACCCCTGGGGGGGTGGCTACACCTTC